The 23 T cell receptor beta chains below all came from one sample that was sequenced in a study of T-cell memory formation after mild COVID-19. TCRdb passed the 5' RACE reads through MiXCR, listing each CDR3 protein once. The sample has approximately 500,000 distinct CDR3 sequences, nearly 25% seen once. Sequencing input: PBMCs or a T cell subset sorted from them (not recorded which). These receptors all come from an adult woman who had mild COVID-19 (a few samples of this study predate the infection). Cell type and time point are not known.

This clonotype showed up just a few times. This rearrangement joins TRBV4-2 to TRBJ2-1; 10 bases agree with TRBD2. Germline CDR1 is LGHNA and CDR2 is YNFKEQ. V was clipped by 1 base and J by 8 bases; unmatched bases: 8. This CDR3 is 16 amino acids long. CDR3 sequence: CASSQVGEREGHEQFF. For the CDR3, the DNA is TGTGCCAGCAGCCAAGTTGGCGAGCGGGAGGGCCATGAGCAGTTCTTC.

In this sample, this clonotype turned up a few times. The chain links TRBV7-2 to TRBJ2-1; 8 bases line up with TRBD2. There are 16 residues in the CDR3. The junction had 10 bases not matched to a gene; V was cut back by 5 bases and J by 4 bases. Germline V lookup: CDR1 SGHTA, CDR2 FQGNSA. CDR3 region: CASSLGRTSLYNEQFF. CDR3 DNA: TGTGCCAGCAGCCTAGGCAGGACTAGCTTGTACAATGAGCAGTTCTTC.

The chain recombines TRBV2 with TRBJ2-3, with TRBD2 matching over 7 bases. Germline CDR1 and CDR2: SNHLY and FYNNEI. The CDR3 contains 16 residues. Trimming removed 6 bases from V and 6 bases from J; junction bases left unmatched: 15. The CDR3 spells CASSTRVTSPRDTQYF. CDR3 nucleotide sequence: TGTGCCAGCAGCACTAGGGTGACTAGCCCGAGGGATACGCAGTATTTT.

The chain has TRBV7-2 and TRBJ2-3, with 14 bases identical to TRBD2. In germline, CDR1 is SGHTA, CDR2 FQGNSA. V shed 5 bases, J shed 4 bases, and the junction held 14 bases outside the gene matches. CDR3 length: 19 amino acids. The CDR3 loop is CASSTLPGLAGARADTQYF. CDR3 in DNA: TGTGCCAGCAGCACCCTTCCGGGACTAGCGGGAGCAAGGGCAGATACGCAGTATTTT. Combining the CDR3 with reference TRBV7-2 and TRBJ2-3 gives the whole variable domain GAGVSQSPSNKVTEKGKDVELRCDPISGHTALYWYRQSLGQGLEFLIYFQGNSAPDKSGLPSDRFSAERTGGSVSTLTIQRTQQEDSAVYLCASSTLPGLAGARADTQYFGPGTRLTVL.

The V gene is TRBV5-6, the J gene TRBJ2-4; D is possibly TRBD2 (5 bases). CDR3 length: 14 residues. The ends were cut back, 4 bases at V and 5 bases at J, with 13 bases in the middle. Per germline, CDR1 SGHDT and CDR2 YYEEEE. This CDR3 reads CASSATAGENIQYF. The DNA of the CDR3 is TGTGCCAGCAGCGCGACCGCCGGGGAAAACATTCAGTACTTC.

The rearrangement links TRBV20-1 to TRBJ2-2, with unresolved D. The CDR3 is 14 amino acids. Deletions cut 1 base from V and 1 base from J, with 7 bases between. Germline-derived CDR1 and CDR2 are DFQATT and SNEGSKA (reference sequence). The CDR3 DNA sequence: TGCAGTGCTAGAGCCAGCTGGAACACCGGGGAGCTGTTTTTT. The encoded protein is CSARASWNTGELFF.

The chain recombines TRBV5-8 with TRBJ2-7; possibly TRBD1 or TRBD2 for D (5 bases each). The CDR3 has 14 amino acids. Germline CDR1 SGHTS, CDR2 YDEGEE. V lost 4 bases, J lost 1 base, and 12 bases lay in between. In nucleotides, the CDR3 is TGTGCCAGCAGCCACGGGGACGATTCCTACGAGCAGTACTTC. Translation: CASSHGDDSYEQYF. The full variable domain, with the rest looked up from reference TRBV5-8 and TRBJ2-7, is EAGVTQSPTHLIKTRGQQATLRCSPISGHTSVYWYQQALGLGLQFLLWYDEGEERNRGNFPPRFSGRQFPNYSSELNVNALELEDSALYLCASSHGDDSYEQYFGPGTRLTVT.

The CDR3 loop is CASSQQGFGGYTF. The CDR3 coding sequence is TGTGCCAGCAGCCAACAGGGCTTTGGTGGCTACACCTTC. The rearrangement joins TRBV7-9 to TRBJ1-2; tentatively, D is TRBD1 (6 bases). CDR3 length equals 13 residues. Per germline, CDR1 SEHNR and CDR2 FQNEAQ (reference sequence). V was cut by 5 bases and J by 7 bases, with 14 bases left in between.

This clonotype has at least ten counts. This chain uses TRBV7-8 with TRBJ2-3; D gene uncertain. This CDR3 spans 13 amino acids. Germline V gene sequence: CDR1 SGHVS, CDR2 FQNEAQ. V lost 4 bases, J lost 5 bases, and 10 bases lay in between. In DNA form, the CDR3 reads TGTGCCAGCAGCTATGCTCGTCGAGATACGCAGTATTTT. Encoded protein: CASSYARRDTQYF.

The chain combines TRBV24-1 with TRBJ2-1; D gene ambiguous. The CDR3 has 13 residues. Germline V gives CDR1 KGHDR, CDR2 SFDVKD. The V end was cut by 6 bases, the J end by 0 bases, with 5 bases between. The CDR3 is CATSPSSYNEQFF. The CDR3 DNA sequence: TGTGCCACCAGTCCCAGCTCCTACAATGAGCAGTTCTTC.

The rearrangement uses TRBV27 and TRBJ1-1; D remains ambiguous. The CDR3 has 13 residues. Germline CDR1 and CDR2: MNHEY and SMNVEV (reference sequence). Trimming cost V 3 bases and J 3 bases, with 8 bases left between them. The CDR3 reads CASSFGQHTEAFF. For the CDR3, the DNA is TGTGCCAGCAGTTTTGGCCAGCACACTGAAGCTTTCTTT.

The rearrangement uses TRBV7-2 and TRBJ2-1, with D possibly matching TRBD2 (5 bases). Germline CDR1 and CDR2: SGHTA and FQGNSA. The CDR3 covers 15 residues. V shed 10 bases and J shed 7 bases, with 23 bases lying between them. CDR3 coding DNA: TGTGCCACCGCTTTCAGGAGGTTCACACAGAATGAGCAGTTCTTC. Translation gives CATAFRRFTQNEQFF.

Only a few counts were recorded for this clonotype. CDR3 region: CASSKPAGSTDTQYF. For the CDR3, the DNA is TGCGCCAGCAGCAAACCAGCGGGGAGCACAGATACGCAGTATTTT. The genes are TRBV5-1 and TRBJ2-3; TRBD2 matches 7 bases. Germline CDR1 is SGHRS and CDR2 is YFSETQ. V lost 4 bases, J lost 0 bases, and 5 bases stayed unmatched. This CDR3 spans 15 amino acids.

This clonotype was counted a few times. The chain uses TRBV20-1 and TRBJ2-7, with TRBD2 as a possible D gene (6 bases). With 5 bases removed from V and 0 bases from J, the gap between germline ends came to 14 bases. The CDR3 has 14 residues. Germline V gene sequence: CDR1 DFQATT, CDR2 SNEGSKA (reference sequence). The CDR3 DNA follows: TGCAGTGCTGCGGCGGGGCCCTCCTCCTACGAGCAGTACTTC. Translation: CSAAAGPSSYEQYF.

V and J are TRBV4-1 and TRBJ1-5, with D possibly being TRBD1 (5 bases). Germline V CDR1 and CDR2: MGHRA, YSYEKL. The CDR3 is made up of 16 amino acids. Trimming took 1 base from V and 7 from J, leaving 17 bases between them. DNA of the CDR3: TGCGCCAGCAGCCAAGCGATCGGGGGACGCAGCCAGCCCCAGCATTTT. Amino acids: CASSQAIGGRSQPQHF.

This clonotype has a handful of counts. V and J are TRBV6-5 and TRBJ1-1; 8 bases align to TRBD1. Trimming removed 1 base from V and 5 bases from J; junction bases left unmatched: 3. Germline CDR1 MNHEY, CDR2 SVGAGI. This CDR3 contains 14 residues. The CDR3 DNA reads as TGTGCCAGCAGTTACTTGACAGGGGTAACTGAAGCTTTCTTT. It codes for CASSYLTGVTEAFF.

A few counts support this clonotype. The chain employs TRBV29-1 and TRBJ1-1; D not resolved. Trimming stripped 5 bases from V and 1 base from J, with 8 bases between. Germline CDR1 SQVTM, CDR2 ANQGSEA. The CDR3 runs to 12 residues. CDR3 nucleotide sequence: TGCAGCGTTAGTCCCAGGAACACTGAAGCTTTCTTT. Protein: CSVSPRNTEAFF.

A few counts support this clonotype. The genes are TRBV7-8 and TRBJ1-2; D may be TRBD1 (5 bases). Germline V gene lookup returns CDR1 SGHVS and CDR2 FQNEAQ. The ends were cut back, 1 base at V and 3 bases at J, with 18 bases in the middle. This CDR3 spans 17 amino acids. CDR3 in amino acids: CASSLGQGGVVDYGYTF. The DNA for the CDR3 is TGTGCCAGCAGCTTAGGGCAGGGTGGGGTTGTTGACTATGGCTACACCTTC.

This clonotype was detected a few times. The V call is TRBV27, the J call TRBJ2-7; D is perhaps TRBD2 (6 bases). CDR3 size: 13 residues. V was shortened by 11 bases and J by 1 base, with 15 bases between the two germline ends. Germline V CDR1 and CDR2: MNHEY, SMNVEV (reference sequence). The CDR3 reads CAPLAEGSYEQYF. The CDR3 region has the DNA TGTGCCCCCTTGGCGGAGGGATCCTACGAGCAGTACTTC.

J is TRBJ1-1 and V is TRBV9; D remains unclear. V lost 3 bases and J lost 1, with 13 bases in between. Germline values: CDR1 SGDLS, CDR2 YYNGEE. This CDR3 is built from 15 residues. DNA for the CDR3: TGTGCCAGCAGCGGGTCACCCGGAGGGAACACTGAAGCTTTCTTT. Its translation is CASSGSPGGNTEAFF.

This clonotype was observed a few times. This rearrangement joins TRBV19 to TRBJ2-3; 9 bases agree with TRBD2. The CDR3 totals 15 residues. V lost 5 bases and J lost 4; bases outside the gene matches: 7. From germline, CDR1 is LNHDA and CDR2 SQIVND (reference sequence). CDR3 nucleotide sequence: TGTGCCAGTAGTTCTACGACTAGCGGTGCAGATACGCAGTATTTT. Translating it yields CASSSTTSGADTQYF.

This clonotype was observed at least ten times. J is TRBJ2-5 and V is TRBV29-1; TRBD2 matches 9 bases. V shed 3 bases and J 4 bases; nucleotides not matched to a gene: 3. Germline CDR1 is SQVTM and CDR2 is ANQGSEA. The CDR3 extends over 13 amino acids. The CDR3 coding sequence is TGCAGCGTTGATTATAGCGGGAGAGAGACCCAGTACTTC. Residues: CSVDYSGRETQYF.

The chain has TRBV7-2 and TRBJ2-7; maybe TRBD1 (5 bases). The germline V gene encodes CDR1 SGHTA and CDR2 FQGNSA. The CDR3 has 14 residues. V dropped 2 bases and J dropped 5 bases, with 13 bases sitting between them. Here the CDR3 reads CASSLNSRADEQYF. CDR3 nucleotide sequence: TGTGCCAGCAGCTTAAATAGCAGGGCGGACGAGCAGTACTTC.